This T cell receptor (beta chain) originates from a study of vaccination effects on CD4 cells after COVID-19. Background on the study: Post-vaccine specimens were collected at a median of 72 days following the second dose.

Sequencing followed a ViraFEST assay step that expanded antigen-specific CD4+ T cells with viral peptide pools. Once cultured for 10 days, the cells underwent separation to obtain CD4+ T cells. The cohort was immunized with two doses of either the BNT162b2 or mRNA-1273 vaccine. Profiled with immunoSEQ multiplex PCR; TCRdb holds only in-frame clones, not every one. The data contain roughly 24,000 clones, about four fifths of them singletons. Concerning this clone: The target antigen is unknown.

This sample comprised CD4+ T cells from PBMCs cultured with SARS-CoV-2 spike peptides, obtained after COVID-19 vaccination. The receptor comes from a human donor who received a COVID-19 vaccine. Some clones in this sample may be carry-over from other donors' samples.

The CDR3 protein is CASSAPDRGLYEQYV. The DNA for the CDR3 is TGTGCCAGCAGTGCACCAGACAGGGGGCTCTACGAGCAGTACGTC. The J gene is TRBJ2-7, the V gene TRBV6-2 or TRBV6-3; 10 bases align to TRBD1. The CDR3 contains 15 residues. V lost 5 bases to trimming and J lost 3 bases; unmatched junction nucleotides: 7. Germline V lookup: CDR1 MNHEY, CDR2 SVGEGT.